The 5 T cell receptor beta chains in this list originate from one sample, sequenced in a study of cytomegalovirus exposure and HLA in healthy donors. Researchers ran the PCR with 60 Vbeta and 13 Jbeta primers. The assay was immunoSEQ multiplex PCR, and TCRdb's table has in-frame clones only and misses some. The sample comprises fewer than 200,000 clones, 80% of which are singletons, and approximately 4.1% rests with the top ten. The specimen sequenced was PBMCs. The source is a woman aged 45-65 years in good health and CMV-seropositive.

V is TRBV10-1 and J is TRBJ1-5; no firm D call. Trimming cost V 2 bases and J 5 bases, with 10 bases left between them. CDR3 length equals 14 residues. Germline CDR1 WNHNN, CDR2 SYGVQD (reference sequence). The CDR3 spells CASSEANSYQPQHF. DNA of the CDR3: TGCGCCAGCAGTGAGGCAAACAGTTATCAGCCCCAGCATTTT.

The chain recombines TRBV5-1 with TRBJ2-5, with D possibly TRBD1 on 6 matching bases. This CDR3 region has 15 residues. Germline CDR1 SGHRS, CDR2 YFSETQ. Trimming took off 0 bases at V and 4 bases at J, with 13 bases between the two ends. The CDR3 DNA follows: TGCGCCAGCAGCTTGGGGCAGGGGTTGGCAGAGACCCAGTACTTC. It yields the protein CASSLGQGLAETQYF. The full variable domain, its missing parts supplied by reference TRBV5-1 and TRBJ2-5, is KAGVTQTPRYLIKTRGQQVTLSCSPISGHRSVSWYQQTPGQGLQFLFEYFSETQRNKGNFPGRFSGRQFSNSRSEMNVSTLELGDSALYLCASSLGQGLAETQYFGPGTRLLVL.

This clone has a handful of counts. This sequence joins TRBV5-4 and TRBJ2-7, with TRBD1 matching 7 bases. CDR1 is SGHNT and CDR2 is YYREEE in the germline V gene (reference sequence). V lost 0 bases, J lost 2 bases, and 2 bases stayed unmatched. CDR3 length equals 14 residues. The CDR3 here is CASSLDDRAYEQYF. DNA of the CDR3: TGTGCCAGCAGCTTGGACGACAGGGCCTACGAGCAGTACTTC.

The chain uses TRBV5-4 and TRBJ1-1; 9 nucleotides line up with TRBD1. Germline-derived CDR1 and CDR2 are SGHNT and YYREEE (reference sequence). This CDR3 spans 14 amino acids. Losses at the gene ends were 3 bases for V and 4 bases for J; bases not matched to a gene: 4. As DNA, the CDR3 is TGTGCCAGCAGCTGGACAGGGGAGGGCACTGAAGCTTTCTTT. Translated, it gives CASSWTGEGTEAFF.

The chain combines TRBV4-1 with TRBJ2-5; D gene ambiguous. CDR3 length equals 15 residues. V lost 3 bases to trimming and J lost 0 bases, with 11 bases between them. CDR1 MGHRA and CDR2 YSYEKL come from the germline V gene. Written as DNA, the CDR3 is TGCGCCAGCAGCCACCTCGGTCTGGACCAAGAGACCCAGTACTTC. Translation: CASSHLGLDQETQYF.